This T cell receptor beta chain was recorded in a study of T cells after yellow fever vaccination. This clonotype has just a few counts. The antigen remains undetermined. Germline values: CDR1 SGDLS, CDR2 YYNGEE. V dropped 5 bases and J dropped 6; count of bases not matched to a gene: 7. The CDR3 loop spans 14 amino acids. Study-level results: Abundant bulk-derived clonotypes could contaminate FACS-sorted repertoires. A small share of clonotypes appeared in both CD4 and CD8 compartments. Detected again after the booster were most primary-vaccination clones, at roughly 95% CD4 and 80% to 90% CD8.

For TCR, cDNA came from 5'RACE template switching, which added a universal primer site and UMIs. TCRdb processed the 5' RACE reads anew with MiXCR; each CDR3 protein has one entry. The sample includes about 350,000 distinct CDR3 sequences, around 12% seen only once; the top ten take 2.5% to 4%. This receptor was taken from a young man who received the YFV17D yellow fever vaccine. This chain links TRBV9 with TRBJ1-1, with 10 positions matching TRBD1. The sample consisted of CD4+ T cells sorted from PBMCs, taken 15 days after the yellow fever booster vaccination. For the CDR3, the DNA is TGTGCCAGCAGTCGGGACAGGGGTACGGCTGAAGCTTTCTTT. This sequence encodes CASSRDRGTAEAFF.